The 17 T cell receptor beta chains in this list originate from one sample, sequenced in a study of blood T cell repertoires in COVID-19. Clones were sequenced by immunoSEQ multiplex PCR, and TCRdb holds only the in-frame ones, with some missing. The profile shows approximately 290,000 clones, 70% to 90% of them singletons. The sequenced sample consisted of PBMCs or T cells enriched from blood (not recorded which). The receptor source for this set is a woman under 40 who had recovered from COVID-19.

This chain links TRBV4-2 with TRBJ1-1; D not certain. The CDR3 covers 13 residues. Trimming removed 1 base from V and 7 bases from J, with 10 bases in between. CDR1 LGHNA and CDR2 YNFKEQ come from the germline V gene. The CDR3 nucleotides are TGTGCCAGCAGCCAAGTCGATCCCTATGAAGCTTTCTTT. It encodes CASSQVDPYEAFF.

The chain recombines TRBV3-1 (or the pseudogene TRBV3-2) with TRBJ1-1; D is ambiguous. The germline V gene has CDR1 LGHDT and CDR2 YNNKEL (reference sequence). The V end was cut by 0 bases, the J end by 5 bases, with 10 bases between. This CDR3 comprises 14 residues. CDR3 coding DNA: TGTGCCAGCAGCCAAGACGCGACGAGGACTGAAGCTTTCTTT. Translating gives CASSQDATRTEAFF.

The chain joins TRBV28 to TRBJ2-2, with 7 positions matching TRBD2. The CDR3 length is 16 residues. Looked up from germline, CDR1 is MDHEN and CDR2 is SYDVKM. The J segment lost 3 bases and the V segment lost 6 bases, leaving 10 bases of the junction unmatched. The CDR3 loop is CASRRTGTTYTGELFF. The CDR3 DNA reads as TGTGCCAGCAGGAGAACCGGGACTACCTACACCGGGGAGCTGTTTTTT.

The chain links TRBV5-1 to TRBJ2-1; 9 bases match TRBD1. The germline V gene has CDR1 SGHRS and CDR2 YFSETQ. V lost 2 bases to trimming and J lost 7 bases; unmatched junction nucleotides: 1. This CDR3 region has 13 residues. The CDR3 loop is CASSFDRGNEQFF. CDR3 coding DNA: TGCGCCAGCAGCTTTGACAGGGGGAATGAGCAGTTCTTC.

J is TRBJ2-2 and V is TRBV15; possibly TRBD2 for D (5 bases). Trimming cost V 9 bases and J 6 bases, with 17 bases left between them. CDR1 is LNHNV and CDR2 is YYDKDF in the germline V gene (reference sequence). This CDR3 region has 14 residues. CDR3 coding DNA: TGTGCCACTAACCCGAGGGAGACGGCCGGGGAGCTGTTTTTT. This sequence encodes CATNPRETAGELFF. Combining the CDR3 with reference TRBV15 and TRBJ2-2 gives the whole variable domain DAMVIQNPRYQVTQFGKPVTLSCSQTLNHNVMYWYQQKSSQAPKLLFHYYDKDFNNEADTPDNFQSRRPNTSFCFLDIRSPGLGDTAMYLCATNPRETAGELFFGEGSRLTVL.

V usage is TRBV14 and J usage is TRBJ2-3; tentatively, D is TRBD1 (5 bases). Trimming pared 2 bases from V and 0 bases from J, leaving 12 bases between. This CDR3 spans 16 amino acids. Germline loops: CDR1 SGHDN, CDR2 FVKESK. For the CDR3, the DNA is TGTGCCAGCAGCCAATACAGGACCTCTAGCACAGATACGCAGTATTTT. Residues: CASSQYRTSSTDTQYF.

This clone has just a few counts. V and J are TRBV7-9 and TRBJ1-1; 7 nucleotides line up with TRBD1. The germline V gene encodes CDR1 SEHNR and CDR2 FQNEAQ (reference sequence). CDR3 length equals 13 residues. Losses at the gene ends were 1 base for V and 5 bases for J; bases not matched to a gene: 1. CDR3 residues: CASSLGQGTEAFF. In DNA form, the CDR3 reads TGTGCCAGCAGCTTAGGACAGGGTACTGAAGCTTTCTTT.

The chain links TRBV7-9 to TRBJ1-1; the match to TRBD1 covers 7 bases. The CDR3 totals 14 residues. J was trimmed by 2 bases and V by 4 bases; bases with no gene match: 4. Germline V gene data show CDR1 as SEHNR and CDR2 as FQNEAQ (reference sequence). The CDR3 sequence is CASSSRTGNTEAFF. For the CDR3, the DNA is TGTGCCAGCAGCTCCAGGACAGGTAACACTGAAGCTTTCTTT.

This rearrangement joins TRBV3-1 (or the pseudogene TRBV3-2) to TRBJ2-1, with TRBD1 matching 7 bases. Trimming removed 5 bases from V and 4 bases from J; junction bases left unmatched: 14. The CDR3 extends over 17 amino acids. Germline V lookup: CDR1 LGHDT, CDR2 YNNKEL (reference sequence). CDR3 DNA sequence: TGTGCCAGCAGCTCCAGAGCTGACAGGGTAGGGTACAATGAGCAGTTCTTC. It translates to CASSSRADRVGYNEQFF.

The chain joins TRBV12-2 to TRBJ2-7; the table's TRBD2 call for D was not verified on the DNA. TRBV12-2 is termed a pseudogene. The CDR3 length is 20 residues. For the CDR3, the DNA is TGTGCAAGTCGCTTAAAGGCCCCCTTCCCTCTAGCCCCGGGGACCTACGAGCAGTACTTC. Encoded protein: CASRLKAPFPLAPGTYEQYF.

This clone was seen only a few times. This chain's CDR3 is CASSHSGAGANVLTF. CDR3 DNA: TGCGCCAGCAGCCATTCAGGGGCTGGGGCCAACGTCCTGACTTTC. The chain is built from TRBV5-1 and TRBJ2-6; D is perhaps TRBD1 (6 bases). Per the germline V gene, CDR1 is SGHRS and CDR2 is YFSETQ. The V gene lost 4 bases and the J gene lost 2 bases, with 10 bases spanning the gap. CDR3 size: 15 residues.

The V and J genes are TRBV28 and TRBJ1-2; possible D gene TRBD1, 5 bases. Trimming pared 3 bases from V and 8 bases from J, leaving 13 bases between. Germline V CDR1 and CDR2: MDHEN, SYDVKM. The CDR3 is made up of 13 amino acids. The chain's CDR3 is CASSLGLFSGYTF. DNA of the CDR3: TGTGCCAGCAGTTTGGGACTTTTCTCAGGCTACACCTTC.

The J gene is TRBJ1-4, the V gene TRBV13, with TRBD1 as a possible D gene (5 bases). The CDR3 has 14 amino acids. The germline gives CDR1 PRHDT, CDR2 FYEKMQ (reference sequence). Trimming shortened V by 1 base and J by 8 bases, and 11 bases separated the two germline ends. The CDR3 coding sequence is TGTGCCAGCAGCTTAGCCAGGGTAAACGAAAAACTGTTTTTT. It encodes CASSLARVNEKLFF.

This chain uses TRBV27 with TRBJ2-3, with a possible D match to TRBD2 (6 bases). Trimming pared 5 bases from V and 4 bases from J, leaving 10 bases between. The CDR3 has 13 residues. Germline V lookup: CDR1 MNHEY, CDR2 SMNVEV (reference sequence). CDR3: CASSLWGADTQYF. DNA for the CDR3: TGTGCCAGCAGTCTATGGGGGGCAGATACGCAGTATTTT.

V usage is TRBV20-1 and J usage is TRBJ1-4; the D is unclear. In germline, CDR1 is DFQATT, CDR2 SNEGSKA (reference sequence). CDR3 length: 11 amino acids. Trimming removed 5 bases from V and 8 bases from J, with 9 bases in between. CDR3 in DNA: TGCAGTGCTGTTACAGAGGAAAAACTGTTTTTT. It encodes CSAVTEEKLFF.

CDR3 DNA: TGTGCCAGCAGTTTTGAGTCGAGACAGATTGAAAAACTGTTTTTT. Its protein is CASSFESRQIEKLFF. The rearrangement joins TRBV27 to TRBJ1-4, with D possibly matching TRBD1 (5 bases). V was trimmed by 3 bases and J by 7 bases, leaving 15 bases between them. The CDR3 has 15 amino acids. Germline assignment: CDR1 MNHEY and CDR2 SMNVEV (reference sequence).

The chain recombines TRBV6-2 or TRBV6-3 with TRBJ2-3, with 8 nucleotides matching TRBD1. With 4 bases clipped from V and 6 bases from J, the junction kept 6 bases outside the gene matches. CDR1 is MNHEY and CDR2 is SVGEGT in the germline V gene. The CDR3 is made up of 14 amino acids. The CDR3 bases are TGTGCCAGCAGTTCCGGACAGGGTCGGGATACGCAGTATTTT. It encodes CASSSGQGRDTQYF.